The TCR beta chain described here comes from a study of shared clonotypes between healthy human individuals. The study, taken as a whole, reports: All-four-donor shared clonotypes had higher generation probabilities than non-shared clonotypes did.

The CDR3 extends over 13 amino acids. Germline V lookup: CDR1 LNHNV, CDR2 YYDKDF (reference sequence). V lost 5 bases, J lost 5 bases, and 2 bases stayed unmatched. Deep-level settings were used for running the assay. Over several immunoSEQ plates, each subset's genomic DNA was distributed in even portions. Sequencing used immunoSEQ multiplex PCR; TCRdb keeps in-frame clones, though not all of them. The sample gives under 1,100,000 clones, 65% to 75% of which show up once; approximately 1.5% is in the top ten. Points on this clone: Its cognate antigen is unknown.

The chain combines TRBV15 with TRBJ1-2; 10 bases align to TRBD1. The material sequenced was memory CD4+ T cells sorted from blood. Subset: CD45RA-negative fraction. The sequence came from a man between 18 and 29 years old in good health. DNA of the CDR3: TGTGCCACCAGCCCGGACAGGGGGTATGGCTACACCTTC. It translates to CATSPDRGYGYTF.